What follows is one T cell receptor (beta chain) and its context. V was pared by 2 bases and J by 2 bases, with 9 bases between. Germline CDR1 is KGHSH and CDR2 is LQKENI. This CDR3 region has 15 residues. The sample comes from a study of blood T cell repertoires in COVID-19. Study-level information: Samples came from the United States, Italy and Spain, spanning acute and convalescent COVID-19. Nucleic acid was either cDNA or gDNA, and it came from T cells, B-cell-depleted T cells, or PBMCs.

As processed by the authors: Amplification with reference gene primers provided the estimates of nucleated cell counts. Sequenced by immunoSEQ multiplex PCR; TCRdb stores in-frame clones only, minus some. The V and J calls and the clone size are those of that table, but D and trimming were determined from the DNA. Of hundreds of thousands of clones in the sample, roughly 87% are singletons; the top ten hold roughly 7.8%. The sequenced sample was peripheral blood. This clonotype was sampled from a man aged 60 to 69 who had recovered from COVID-19. The chain employs TRBV18 and TRBJ2-2, with D tentatively TRBD1 (5 bases). The CDR3 sequence is CASSPSGPNTGELFF. CDR3 nucleotide sequence: TGTGCCAGCTCACCATCAGGGCCCAACACCGGGGAGCTGTTTTTT.